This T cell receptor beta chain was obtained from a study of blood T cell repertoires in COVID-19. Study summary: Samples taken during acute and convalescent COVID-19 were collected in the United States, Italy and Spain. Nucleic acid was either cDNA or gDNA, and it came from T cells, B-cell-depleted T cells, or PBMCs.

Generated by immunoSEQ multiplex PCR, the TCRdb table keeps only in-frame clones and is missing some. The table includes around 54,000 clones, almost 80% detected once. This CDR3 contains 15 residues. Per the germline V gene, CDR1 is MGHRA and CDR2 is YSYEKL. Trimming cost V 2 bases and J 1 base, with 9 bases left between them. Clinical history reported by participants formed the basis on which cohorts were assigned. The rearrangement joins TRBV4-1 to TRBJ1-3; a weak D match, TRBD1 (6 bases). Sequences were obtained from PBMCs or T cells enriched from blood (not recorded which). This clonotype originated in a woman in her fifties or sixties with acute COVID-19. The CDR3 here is CASSQPRGSGNTIYF. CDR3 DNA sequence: TGCGCCAGCAGCCAACCCAGGGGATCTGGAAACACCATATATTTT.